One TCR beta chain is described in this entry. Sequenced by immunoSEQ multiplex PCR; TCRdb stores in-frame clones only, minus some. The data contain under 150,000 clones, 88% of them singletons. This entry belongs to a study of blood T cell repertoires in COVID-19. Germline CDR1 and CDR2: SGHRS and YFSETQ. This CDR3 spans 11 amino acids. Trimming cost V 7 bases and J 4 bases, with 8 bases left between them. This chain joins TRBV5-1 and TRBJ1-1; possible D gene TRBD1, 6 bases. The sequenced sample was peripheral blood. This receptor was identified in a human donor in a cohort sampled during active COVID-19. The CDR3 spells CASRGGTEAFF. The CDR3 DNA is TGCGCCAGCCGAGGGGGCACTGAAGCTTTCTTT.